This T cell receptor beta chain was identified in a study of graft-versus-host responses after intestinal transplantation. Study-wide context: The whole recipient group had anti-thymocyte globulin induction followed by tacrolimus and steroids for around three years. Study-wide points: The marrow of recipients harbored GvH clones, and ileum or blood showed some of them first. Subjects displaying graft-donor T cell macrochimerism possessed elevated graft-versus-host to host-versus-graft clonal ratios inside allografts. Early post-transplant falls in HvG clones accompanied the peak levels of circulating GvH clones.

Notes on this clone: Its antigen is not identified.

The germline V gene has CDR1 SGHAT and CDR2 FQNNGV. The CDR3 sequence is 18 residues long. V was pared by 1 base and J by 0 bases, with 13 bases between. This table comes from immunoSEQ multiplex PCR, and its TCRdb copy is limited to in-frame clones, with some not included. This sample carries under 80,000 clones, about 90% of them seen once, and the ten largest clones take roughly 0.66%. The rearrangement joins TRBV11-2 to TRBJ1-6; perhaps TRBD1 as D (6 bases). This material consisted of PBMCs, taken 98 days after intestinal transplantation. This TCR was sampled from a human patient who received an intestinal transplant, so some T cells may come from the graft donor. CDR3 region: CASSLAPGASSYNSPLHF. The CDR3 nucleotides read TGTGCCAGCAGCTTAGCGCCGGGGGCGAGCTCCTATAATTCACCCCTCCACTTT.